This is a list of T cell receptor beta chains from one sample in a study of memory CD4+ T cells and cytomegalovirus serostatus. The assay was immunoSEQ multiplex PCR, and TCRdb's table has in-frame clones only and misses some. The sample has tens of thousands of clones; approximately 79% are singletons. Sample: memory CD4+ T cells from blood. The receptors originated from an adult in good health and CMV-seronegative. Each CDR3 is given with its conserved first and last residue. A D gene is named only where the DNA matches it firmly. Only some rows state a clone size, as once, few, many or a class for expanded clones.

CDR3 DNA: TGTGCCAGCAGCTTAGCGGGGAGCGGGCCCCAGCATTTT
CDR3 protein: CASSLAGSGPQHF
J gene: TRBJ1-5
V gene: TRBV27
D gene: NA
clone size: NA

CDR3 DNA: TGTGCCAGCAGCCTAAAAGCGGAGACCCAGTACTTC
CDR3 protein: CASSLKAETQYF
J gene: TRBJ2-5
V gene: TRBV14
D gene: NA
clone size: NA

CDR3 DNA: TGCGCCAGTGCAGTCGGGTATCAGCCCCAGCATTTT
CDR3 protein: CASAVGYQPQHF
J gene: TRBJ1-5
V gene: TRBV10-2
D gene: NA
clone size: NA

CDR3 DNA: TGTGCCAGCAATGAGCGGGGGGGCGCCGAGCAGTACTTC
CDR3 protein: CASNERGGAEQYF
J gene: TRBJ2-7
V gene: TRBV6-6
D gene: TRBD2
clone size: NA

CDR3 DNA: TGCGCCAGCAGGGCTGGGGACAGAGACTACGAGCAGTACTTC
CDR3 protein: CASRAGDRDYEQYF
J gene: TRBJ2-7
V gene: TRBV10-2
D gene: TRBD1
clone size: once

CDR3 DNA: TGTGCCACAAGCTTTCAATCCGGGGAGCTGTTTTTT
CDR3 protein: CATSFQSGELFF
J gene: TRBJ2-2
V gene: TRBV6-5
D gene: NA
clone size: NA

CDR3 DNA: TGTGCCAGCAGCTTTGCGGGCGGGACTACCTATGGCTACACCTTC
CDR3 protein: CASSFAGGTTYGYTF
J gene: TRBJ1-2
V gene: TRBV7-9
D gene: NA
clone size: NA

CDR3 DNA: TGTGCCAGCAGCTACAACCCGGGACAGGTGTCCTACGAGCAGTACTTC
CDR3 protein: CASSYNPGQVSYEQYF
J gene: TRBJ2-7
V gene: TRBV5-6
D gene: TRBD1
clone size: NA

CDR3 DNA: TGTGCCAGCAGTACGGGGGGCGCGGGCTATGGCTACACCTTC
CDR3 protein: CASSTGGAGYGYTF
J gene: TRBJ1-2
V gene: TRBV28
D gene: NA
clone size: NA

CDR3 DNA: TGTGCCAGCAGATCGACAGGGAAAGAGACCCAGTACTTC
CDR3 protein: CASRSTGKETQYF
J gene: TRBJ2-5
V gene: TRBV7-9
D gene: TRBD1
clone size: NA

CDR3 DNA: TGTGCCAGCAGCCCGAGCAGAGTGAACACTGAAGCTTTCTTT
CDR3 protein: CASSPSRVNTEAFF
J gene: TRBJ1-1
V gene: TRBV9
D gene: NA
clone size: NA

CDR3 DNA: TGTGCCAGCAGCTGGGACAGGGGGCTAAGCACAGATACGCAGTATTTT
CDR3 protein: CASSWDRGLSTDTQYF
J gene: TRBJ2-3
V gene: TRBV5-4
D gene: TRBD1
clone size: NA

CDR3 DNA: TGTGCCAGTAGACTACAGGGATTAAACAATCAGCCCCAGCATTTT
CDR3 protein: CASRLQGLNNQPQHF
J gene: TRBJ1-5
V gene: TRBV19
D gene: NA
clone size: NA

CDR3 DNA: TGCGCCAGCAGCTTGGGTGGGGCCCCTGGTGAAAAACTGTTTTTT
CDR3 protein: CASSLGGAPGEKLFF
J gene: TRBJ1-4
V gene: TRBV5-1
D gene: NA
clone size: NA

CDR3 DNA: TGTGCCAGCAGCGTAGGTCCTAGCGGGGGCATAAGCACAGATACGCAGTATTTT
CDR3 protein: CASSVGPSGGISTDTQYF
J gene: TRBJ2-3
V gene: TRBV9
D gene: TRBD2
clone size: few

CDR3 DNA: TGTGCCAGCAGTGAGGCACATGGCACTGAAGCTTTCTTT
CDR3 protein: CASSEAHGTEAFF
J gene: TRBJ1-1
V gene: TRBV2
D gene: NA
clone size: NA

CDR3 DNA: TGTGCCAGCAGCCGACTCACGGGACCGGGGGACATTCAGTACTTC
CDR3 protein: CASSRLTGPGDIQYF
J gene: TRBJ2-4
V gene: TRBV11-2
D gene: NA
clone size: NA

CDR3 DNA: TGTGCCTGGAGCCAACTAGGGGGGAGCGTGACCCAGTACTTC
CDR3 protein: CAWSQLGGSVTQYF
J gene: TRBJ2-5
V gene: TRBV30
D gene: NA
clone size: NA

CDR3 DNA: TGTGCCACCAGCAGAGCGGGCTCCTACAATGAGCAGTTCTTC
CDR3 protein: CATSRAGSYNEQFF
J gene: TRBJ2-1
V gene: TRBV15
D gene: NA
clone size: NA

CDR3 DNA: TGTGCCAGCAGTTTAACAGAGACCCAGTACTTC
CDR3 protein: CASSLTETQYF
J gene: TRBJ2-5
V gene: TRBV28
D gene: NA
clone size: once

CDR3 DNA: TGTGCCAGCACCCAGGATTTCACTGGGGCCAACGTCCTGACTTTC
CDR3 protein: CASTQDFTGANVLTF
J gene: TRBJ2-6
V gene: TRBV7-9
D gene: NA
clone size: NA

CDR3 DNA: TGTGCCAGCAGCCAACAACAGGGACAGAACACCGGGGAGCTGTTTTTT
CDR3 protein: CASSQQQGQNTGELFF
J gene: TRBJ2-2
V gene: TRBV4-2
D gene: NA
clone size: NA

CDR3 DNA: TGTGCCAGCAGCCTAAGAGCTAACTATGGCTACACCTTC
CDR3 protein: CASSLRANYGYTF
J gene: TRBJ1-2
V gene: TRBV5-8
D gene: NA
clone size: NA

CDR3 DNA: TGTGCCAGTAGTATATGGGAACAGCCCCTCTATGGCTACACCTTC
CDR3 protein: CASSIWEQPLYGYTF
J gene: TRBJ1-2
V gene: TRBV19
D gene: NA
clone size: NA

CDR3 DNA: TGTGCCAGCAGCGCTAGGACAGGGGCCTACGAGCAGTACTTC
CDR3 protein: CASSARTGAYEQYF
J gene: TRBJ2-7
V gene: TRBV9
D gene: TRBD1
clone size: NA

CDR3 DNA: TGTGCCAGCAGTCCCCCGGACAGGGGGGCAGATACGCAGTATTTT
CDR3 protein: CASSPPDRGADTQYF
J gene: TRBJ2-3
V gene: TRBV27
D gene: TRBD1
clone size: NA

CDR3 DNA: TGTGCCAGCCGACAGCCCCAGGCGACCTACGAGCAGTACTTC
CDR3 protein: CASRQPQATYEQYF
J gene: TRBJ2-7
V gene: TRBV6-6
D gene: NA
clone size: once

CDR3 DNA: TGTGCCAGCAGCTTAATTTCAGGCCTCCCCTCTGGAAACACCATATATTTT
CDR3 protein: CASSLISGLPSGNTIYF
J gene: TRBJ1-3
V gene: TRBV11-2
D gene: NA
clone size: few

CDR3 DNA: TGTGCCAGTAGTATCGGGACTAGCGGGAGGGCCGTTGAGCAGTTCTTC
CDR3 protein: CASSIGTSGRAVEQFF
J gene: TRBJ2-1
V gene: TRBV19
D gene: TRBD2
clone size: NA

CDR3 DNA: TGTGCCAGCAGCTTAGAAACCGAAGCTTTCTTT
CDR3 protein: CASSLETEAFF
J gene: TRBJ1-1
V gene: TRBV7-9
D gene: NA
clone size: NA

CDR3 DNA: TGTGCCAGCTCACAGGGGAGCTACAATGAGCAGTTCTTC
CDR3 protein: CASSQGSYNEQFF
J gene: TRBJ2-1
V gene: TRBV18
D gene: NA
clone size: NA

CDR3 DNA: TGTGCCAGCAGCAAAGAGAGACTAGCGGAGATACCTAGCACAGATACGCAGTATTTT
CDR3 protein: CASSKERLAEIPSTDTQYF
J gene: TRBJ2-3
V gene: TRBV21-1
D gene: NA
clone size: NA